The sequence of this T cell receptor beta chain was determined in a study of T cell responses to AZD1222 COVID-19 vaccine. Second-dose timings of about 4 or about 12 weeks were pooled. General study findings and limits: Most donors were white British and more were female, and clonal diversity was possibly underestimated. Seropositive at baseline were only 5 or 6 AZD1222 recipients. Targets within unmutated variant regions were reportedly found for nearly half of spike-specific TCRs.

The assay was immunoSEQ multiplex PCR, and TCRdb's table has in-frame clones only and misses some. The profile shows roughly 120,000 clones, approximately 90% of them singletons. CDR3 length equals 16 residues. Germline loops: CDR1 SGHDT, CDR2 YYEEEE. Trimming shortened V by 2 bases and J by 3 bases, and 15 bases separated the two germline ends. Notes on this clone: What it recognizes is unknown.

The gene calls are TRBV5-6 and TRBJ1-5; weak D call: TRBD1 (6 bases). This sequence was found in an adult who received the AZD1222 COVID-19 vaccine. The specimen was peripheral blood, collected 28 days after the second AZD1222 dose. This CDR3 is CASSFFRGTDNQPQHF. DNA for the CDR3: TGTGCCAGCAGCTTTTTTAGGGGGACGGACAATCAGCCCCAGCATTTT.